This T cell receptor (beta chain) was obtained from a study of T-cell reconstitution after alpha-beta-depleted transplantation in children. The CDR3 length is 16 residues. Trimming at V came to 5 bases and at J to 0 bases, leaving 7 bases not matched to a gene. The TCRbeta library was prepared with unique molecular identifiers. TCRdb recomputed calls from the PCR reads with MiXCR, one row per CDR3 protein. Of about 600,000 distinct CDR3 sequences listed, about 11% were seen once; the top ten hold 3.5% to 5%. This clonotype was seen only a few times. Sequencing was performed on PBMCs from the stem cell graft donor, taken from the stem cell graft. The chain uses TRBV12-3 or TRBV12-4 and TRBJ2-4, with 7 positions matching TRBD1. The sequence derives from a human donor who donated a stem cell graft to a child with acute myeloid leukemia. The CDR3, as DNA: TGTGCCAGCAGTCCGGGACAGCCCCTAGCCAAAAACATTCAGTACTTC. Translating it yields CASSPGQPLAKNIQYF.